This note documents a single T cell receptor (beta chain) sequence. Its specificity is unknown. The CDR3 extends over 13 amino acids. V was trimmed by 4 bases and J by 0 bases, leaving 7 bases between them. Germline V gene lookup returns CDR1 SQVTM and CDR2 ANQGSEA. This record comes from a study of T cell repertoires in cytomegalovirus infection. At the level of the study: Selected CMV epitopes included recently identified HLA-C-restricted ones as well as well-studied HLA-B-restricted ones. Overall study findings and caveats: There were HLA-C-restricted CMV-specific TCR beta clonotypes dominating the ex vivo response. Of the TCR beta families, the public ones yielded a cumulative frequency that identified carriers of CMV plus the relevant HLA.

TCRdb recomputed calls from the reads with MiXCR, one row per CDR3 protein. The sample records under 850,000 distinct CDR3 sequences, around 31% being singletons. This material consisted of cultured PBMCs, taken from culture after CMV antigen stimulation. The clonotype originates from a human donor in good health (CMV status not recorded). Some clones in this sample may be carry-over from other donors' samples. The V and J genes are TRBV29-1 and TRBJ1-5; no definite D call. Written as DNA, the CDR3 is TGCAGCGTTGTGGGAGATAGCAATCAGCCCCAGCATTTT. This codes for CSVVGDSNQPQHF.